A single sample gave rise to the 12 T cell receptor beta chains below, sequenced in a study of cytomegalovirus exposure and HLA in healthy donors. The PCR ran on 60 Vbeta and 13 Jbeta primers. Profiled with immunoSEQ multiplex PCR; TCRdb holds only in-frame clones, not every one. The sample holds some 180,000 clones, less than 80% seen once. Sequenced material: PBMCs. These receptors all stem from a woman aged 25 to 39 in good health and CMV-seropositive.

V gene TRBV6-5 combines with J gene TRBJ2-7, with 8 bases matching TRBD2. The CDR3 runs 12 residues. V shed 6 bases and J 7 bases; nucleotides not matched to a gene: 5. Germline-derived CDR1 and CDR2 are MNHEY and SVGAGI. The CDR3 reads CASRGGLEEQYF. CDR3 bases: TGTGCCAGCAGGGGGGGACTAGAAGAGCAGTACTTC.

The gene calls are TRBV4-3 and TRBJ1-1; D is unresolved. V lost 1 base to trimming and J lost 6 bases, with 15 bases between them. The CDR3 runs to 15 residues. The V gene's germline CDR1 is LGHNA and CDR2 YSLEER. CDR3 DNA sequence: TGCGCCAGCAGCCAAGTTGCCGGGGTTAGCGCTGAAGCTTTCTTT. This gives the protein CASSQVAGVSAEAFF.

The chain combines TRBV11-3 with TRBJ2-3, with 8 bases fitting TRBD1. Trimming cost V 5 bases and J 2 bases; bases outside gene matches: 6. Germline-derived CDR1 and CDR2 are SGHNT and YENEEA. CDR3 length equals 15 residues. The CDR3 DNA sequence: TGTGCCAGCAGCACACGGACAGGGCACACAGATACGCAGTATTTT. Translated: CASSTRTGHTDTQYF.

The rearrangement joins TRBV6-6 to TRBJ2-2; D perhaps matches TRBD2 (5 bases). There are 14 residues in the CDR3. Germline V lookup: CDR1 MNHNY, CDR2 SVGAGI (reference sequence). V was cut by 5 bases and J by 1 base, with 8 bases left in between. Here the CDR3 reads CASSKSGNTGELFF. In DNA form, the CDR3 reads TGTGCCAGCAGTAAAAGCGGGAACACCGGGGAGCTGTTTTTT.

Written as DNA, the CDR3 is TGCGCCAGCAGCCAAAAAGGGGTACAGGGGGTAGCCAAAAACATTCAGTACTTC. It is translated as CASSQKGVQGVAKNIQYF. V and J are TRBV4-1 and TRBJ2-4; TRBD1 agrees at 8 bases. The J segment lost 0 bases and the V segment lost 2 bases, leaving 9 bases of the junction unmatched. There are 18 residues in the CDR3. Germline values: CDR1 MGHRA, CDR2 YSYEKL.

CDR3 sequence reads: CASSILQGISGRSTGELFF. The CDR3 DNA is TGTGCCAGCAGCATCCTACAGGGGATTAGCGGGAGAAGCACCGGGGAGCTGTTTTTT. This chain links TRBV5-6 with TRBJ2-2, with TRBD2 matching over 9 bases. There are 19 residues in the CDR3. Trimming at V came to 4 bases and at J to 4 bases, leaving 17 bases not matched to a gene. Per germline, CDR1 SGHDT and CDR2 YYEEEE.

V gene TRBV5-6 combines with J gene TRBJ2-1; 8 nucleotides agree with TRBD1. V lost 4 bases, J lost 5 bases, and 11 bases stayed unmatched. CDR1 and CDR2 from the germline V gene are SGHDT and YYEEEE. This CDR3 comprises 16 residues. As DNA, the CDR3 is TGTGCCAGCAGCCCGTTGGGGCAGGGGGCAGACAATGAGCAGTTCTTC. It is translated as CASSPLGQGADNEQFF.

The chain uses TRBV27 and TRBJ2-5; 15 bases fit TRBD2. The J segment lost 5 bases and the V segment lost 5 bases, leaving 9 bases of the junction unmatched. Germline CDR1 reads MNHEY; CDR2 reads SMNVEV (reference sequence). This CDR3 region has 17 residues. CDR3 amino acids: CASSPGLAGGLGETQYF. The CDR3 DNA reads as TGTGCCAGCAGTCCCGGACTAGCGGGGGGGCTTGGCGAGACCCAGTACTTC.

The CDR3 here is CASSLDMNTEAFF. Here the CDR3 DNA reads TGTGCCAGCAGCTTAGATATGAACACTGAAGCTTTCTTT. The V call is TRBV11-2, the J call TRBJ1-1; D not certain. V was cut by 0 bases and J by 0 bases, with 2 bases left in between. This CDR3 comprises 13 residues. Germline lookup yields CDR1 SGHAT and CDR2 FQNNGV.

This chain connects TRBV15 to TRBJ2-3, with a possible D match to TRBD2 (5 bases). The germline gives CDR1 LNHNV, CDR2 YYDKDF (reference sequence). There are 15 residues in the CDR3. The V end lost 6 bases, the J end lost 2 bases, and 15 bases lay between the germline ends. Here the CDR3 DNA reads TGTGCCACCAGTGGAATTGGGAGACACACAGATACGCAGTATTTT. Its translation is CATSGIGRHTDTQYF.

This chain uses TRBV12-5 with TRBJ2-5; 8 bases map to TRBD2. The germline V gene has CDR1 LGHNT and CDR2 FRNRAP. The length of the CDR3 is 15 residues. Unmatched junction bases numbered 11, after V lost 7 bases and J lost 4 bases. The CDR3 bases are TGTGCTAGTGCCCGGGGGGGTCCCCTGGGAGAGACCCAGTACTTC. As protein: CASARGGPLGETQYF.

The sample holds a few counts of this clone. The chain carries TRBV7-7 and TRBJ1-1; D is unclear. V shed 3 bases and J shed 4 bases, with 9 bases lying between them. CDR1 is SSHAT, CDR2 FNYEAQ, per germline (reference sequence). The CDR3 totals 13 residues. The CDR3 region is CASSFGVGTEAFF. The CDR3 region has the DNA TGTGCCAGCAGCTTCGGAGTGGGCACTGAAGCTTTCTTT.